Following are 25 T cell receptor beta chains from one sample sequenced in a study of CD4+ T cells in melanoma. The assay was immunoSEQ multiplex PCR, and TCRdb's table has in-frame clones only and misses some. The sample lists several thousand clones; roughly two thirds were seen once. Material for sequencing was cells from a culture (not recorded whether cultured in vitro). These receptors came from a human donor with melanoma.

Here the CDR3 reads CASSQGGYTEAFF. The CDR3, as DNA: TGTGCCAGCAGCCAAGGGGGGTACACTGAAGCTTTCTTT. The rearrangement links TRBV4-2 to TRBJ1-1, with a possible D match to TRBD1 (5 bases). V was shortened by 1 base and J by 3 bases, with 6 bases between the two germline ends. Germline CDR1 reads LGHNA; CDR2 reads YNFKEQ. The CDR3 contains 13 residues.

The chain is built from TRBV9 and TRBJ1-1; 8 bases fit TRBD1. The V segment lost 3 bases and the J segment 1 base; nucleotides outside the gene matches: 5. Germline V gene data show CDR1 as SGDLS and CDR2 as YYNGEE. The CDR3 runs 15 residues. The CDR3 nucleotides are TGTGCCAGCAGCGCGGCCGGGACAGGGAACACTGAAGCTTTCTTT. Amino acids: CASSAAGTGNTEAFF.

In its sample, this clone is medium-sized. This sequence joins TRBV7-9 and TRBJ2-7; D unresolved. Germline V gives CDR1 SEHNR, CDR2 FQNEAQ (reference sequence). The CDR3 totals 12 residues. V was trimmed by 6 bases and J by 6 bases, leaving 12 bases between them. The CDR3 nucleotides are TGTGCCAGCAGTCCTACCATGCGCGAGCAGTACTTC. Its protein is CASSPTMREQYF.

The CDR3 coding sequence is TGCGCCAGCAGCTTGATGTCTAGCGGGGGGGCCGGCACAGATACGCAGTATTTT. This codes for CASSLMSSGGAGTDTQYF. V gene TRBV5-1 combines with J gene TRBJ2-3, with TRBD2 matching over 12 bases. Trimming at V came to 1 base and at J to 1 base, leaving 7 bases not matched to a gene. The CDR3 has 18 amino acids. Germline values: CDR1 SGHRS, CDR2 YFSETQ.

This clone was observed a handful of times. The CDR3 sequence is CASRQGAGNQPQHF. The DNA of the CDR3 is TGTGCCAGCAGACAGGGTGCAGGCAATCAGCCCCAGCATTTT. V usage is TRBV6-5 and J usage is TRBJ1-5; TRBD1 might be the D (6 bases). This CDR3 spans 14 amino acids. Germline assignment: CDR1 MNHEY and CDR2 SVGAGI. V lost 6 bases and J 2 bases, leaving 11 bases between the germline ends.

The chain is built from TRBV19 and TRBJ2-6; 8 nucleotides match TRBD1. The V gene's germline CDR1 is LNHDA and CDR2 SQIVND (reference sequence). Trimming took 4 bases from V and 0 from J; bases not matched to a gene: 8. There are 18 residues in the CDR3. The CDR3 here is CASSTGDRYHSGANVLTF. CDR3 DNA sequence: TGTGCCAGTAGTACCGGGGACAGGTACCACTCTGGGGCCAACGTCCTGACTTTC.

V and J are TRBV30 and TRBJ2-7, with D perhaps matching TRBD1 (5 bases). The length of the CDR3 is 12 residues. Germline values: CDR1 GTSNPN, CDR2 SVGIG (reference sequence). Deletions cut 4 bases from V and 7 bases from J, with 14 bases between. The CDR3 loop reads CAWTGSATEQYF. CDR3 sequence (DNA): TGTGCCTGGACAGGGTCTGCTACGGAGCAGTACTTC.

The chain is built from TRBV9 and TRBJ2-3, with D perhaps being TRBD1 or TRBD2 (6 bases each). Germline values: CDR1 SGDLS, CDR2 YYNGEE. This CDR3 has 15 residues. V lost 2 bases, J lost 6 bases, and 16 bases lay in between. As DNA, the CDR3 is TGTGCCAGCAGCGTGGGATCGGGGGCATTGGATACGCAGTATTTT. The encoded protein is CASSVGSGALDTQYF.

The V and J genes are TRBV2 and TRBJ1-1, with TRBD1 as a possible D gene (5 bases). The germline CDR1 and CDR2 sequences are SNHLY and FYNNEI. There are 17 residues in the CDR3. The V gene lost 3 bases and the J gene lost 2 bases, with 19 bases spanning the gap. DNA for the CDR3: TGTGCCAGCAGTGACCCGCGGGACCGGCTTCCAAACACTGAAGCTTTCTTT. Translating gives CASSDPRDRLPNTEAFF.

This clone is medium-sized (0.01 to 0.1%) within its sample. CDR3: CASRPGGSNQPQHF. CDR3 coding DNA: TGTGCCAGCCGCCCCGGGGGTAGCAATCAGCCCCAGCATTTT. The V and J genes are TRBV18 and TRBJ1-5; D is possibly TRBD1 (5 bases). CDR3 size: 14 residues. V was pared by 8 bases and J by 0 bases, with 11 bases between. Per germline, CDR1 KGHSH and CDR2 LQKENI. The full variable domain, its missing parts supplied by reference TRBV18 and TRBJ1-5, is NAGVMQNPRHLVRRRGQEARLRCSPMKGHSHVYWYRQLPEEGLKFMVYLQKENIIDESGMPKERFSAEFPKEGPSILRIQQVVRGDSAAYFCASRPGGSNQPQHFGDGTRLSIL.

V and J are TRBV7-9 and TRBJ2-7; no clear D. V was cut by 1 base and J by 6 bases, with 4 bases left in between. This CDR3 is built from 11 residues. Per germline, CDR1 SEHNR and CDR2 FQNEAQ (reference sequence). CDR3 sequence reads: CASSLGTEQYF. The CDR3 DNA follows: TGTGCCAGCAGCTTAGGGACCGAGCAGTACTTC.

By share, this clone ranks as medium-sized. The chain recombines TRBV9 with TRBJ2-1; 14 bases map to TRBD2. The CDR3 runs to 18 residues. The V and J ends lost 3 bases and 7 bases, in that order; junction bases with no gene match: 12. The germline gives CDR1 SGDLS, CDR2 YYNGEE. The CDR3 coding sequence is TGTGCCAGCAGCGATAGACTAGCGGGGGGGCGGGACTCTAATGAGCAGTTCTTC. This codes for CASSDRLAGGRDSNEQFF.

The chain couples TRBV27 to TRBJ2-7; 10 nucleotides line up with TRBD1. Unmatched junction bases numbered 5, after V lost 6 bases and J lost 6 bases. The CDR3 consists of 13 residues. Germline assignment: CDR1 MNHEY and CDR2 SMNVEV (reference sequence). The CDR3 bases are TGTGCCAGCAGCACCGGGACAGGGGTCGAGCAGTACTTC. It yields the protein CASSTGTGVEQYF.

The genes are TRBV20-1 and TRBJ2-5; 7 bases align to TRBD1. CDR3 length: 14 residues. Trimming removed 3 bases from V and 5 bases from J; junction bases left unmatched: 9. Germline V gene data show CDR1 as DFQATT and CDR2 as SNEGSKA (reference sequence). Here the CDR3 DNA reads TGCAGTGCTAGTTCGACAGGGTCCCGGGAGACCCAGTACTTC. This sequence encodes CSASSTGSRETQYF.

The V gene is TRBV9, the J gene TRBJ2-2; tentatively, D is TRBD2 (6 bases). Trimming took 0 bases from V and 0 from J, leaving 18 bases between them. The CDR3 is 19 amino acids. The germline V gene encodes CDR1 SGDLS and CDR2 YYNGEE. The CDR3 nucleotides read TGTGCCAGCAGCGTAGAGGGGAGGACGTCGTTCGCGAACACCGGGGAGCTGTTTTTT. This encodes CASSVEGRTSFANTGELFF.

This clone occurred a few times. The gene calls are TRBV10-2 and TRBJ2-1, with 8 nucleotides matching TRBD1. V dropped 1 base and J dropped 6; count of bases not matched to a gene: 5. CDR1 and CDR2 (germline): WSHSY, SAAADI. CDR3 length: 15 residues. CDR3 sequence reads: CASSEFSGTGNEQFF. The CDR3 DNA sequence: TGCGCCAGCAGTGAGTTTTCCGGGACAGGCAATGAGCAGTTCTTC.

V and J are TRBV6-5 and TRBJ2-3, with no clear D. Germline-derived CDR1 and CDR2 are MNHEY and SVGAGI. V lost 3 bases to trimming and J lost 2 bases, with 9 bases between them. This CDR3 is 14 amino acids long. CDR3 bases: TGTGCCAGCAGTTATCGGACGCTCACAGATACGCAGTATTTT. This gives the protein CASSYRTLTDTQYF.

The rearrangement links TRBV27 to TRBJ1-2; D unresolved. CDR1 is MNHEY, CDR2 SMNVEV, per germline (reference sequence). Trimming cost V 1 base and J 3 bases, with 9 bases left between them. This CDR3 has 14 amino acids. CDR3 amino acids: CASSLFGEDYGYTF. CDR3 DNA: TGTGCCAGCAGTTTATTTGGCGAGGACTATGGCTACACCTTC.

The gene calls are TRBV5-3 and TRBJ1-1; D is uncertain. TRBV5-3 is filed as an ORF, its function uncertain. The CDR3 loop spans 15 amino acids. The V end was cut by 4 bases, the J end by 3 bases, with 16 bases between. CDR3 sequence: CARSRLGPFYTEAFF. The CDR3 DNA reads TGTGCCAGAAGCCGGCTAGGGCCTTTTTACACTGAAGCTTTCTTT.

The chain is built from TRBV5-5 and TRBJ2-2; D gene ambiguous. Germline lookup yields CDR1 SGHKS and CDR2 YYEKEE (reference sequence). Trimming shortened V by 1 base and J by 2 bases, and 12 bases separated the two germline ends. The CDR3 loop spans 16 amino acids. The CDR3 sequence is CASSLFPLDNTGELFF. CDR3 bases: TGTGCCAGCAGCTTGTTTCCCCTGGACAACACCGGGGAGCTGTTTTTT.

The table lists this clone with a few counts. The V and J genes are TRBV19 and TRBJ1-2; weak D call: TRBD1 (6 bases). The CDR3 spans 14 residues. Germline lookup yields CDR1 LNHDA and CDR2 SQIVND (reference sequence). V was trimmed by 3 bases and J by 4 bases, leaving 12 bases between them. The CDR3 sequence: CASSIMGASYGYTF. The CDR3 nucleotides read TGTGCCAGTAGTATCATGGGGGCTTCCTATGGCTACACCTTC. Full variable domain (remainder filled in from reference TRBV19 and TRBJ1-2): DGGITQSPKYLFRKEGQNVTLSCEQNLNHDAMYWYRQDPGQGLRLIYYSQIVNDFQKGDIAEGYSVSREKKESFPLTVTSAQKNPTAFYLCASSIMGASYGYTFGSGTRLTVV.

The chain is built from TRBV20-1 and TRBJ1-1; 9 bases fit TRBD1. Looked up from germline, CDR1 is DFQATT and CDR2 is SNEGSKA (reference sequence). The CDR3 has 14 amino acids. V lost 3 bases to trimming and J lost 4 bases; unmatched junction nucleotides: 6. The CDR3 DNA reads TGCAGTGCTAGTCTGACAGGGGGAGGCACTGAAGCTTTCTTT. It specifies CSASLTGGGTEAFF.

This clone was observed a few times. The chain employs TRBV18 and TRBJ1-2; weak D call: TRBD1 (6 bases). V was cut by 5 bases and J by 5 bases, with 15 bases left in between. Germline V gene data show CDR1 as KGHSH and CDR2 as LQKENI. The CDR3 has 14 residues. The CDR3: CASSNQGLEYGYTF. The CDR3 DNA reads TGTGCCAGCTCAAATCAGGGGTTAGAGTATGGCTACACCTTC.

The count of this clone is one. The chain carries TRBV6-5 and TRBJ1-2, with D perhaps matching TRBD1 (5 bases). The germline V gene encodes CDR1 MNHEY and CDR2 SVGAGI. V was trimmed by 6 bases and J by 0 bases, leaving 8 bases between them. This CDR3 is built from 13 residues. The CDR3 sequence: CASRDTSNYGYTF. CDR3 nucleotide sequence: TGTGCCAGCAGGGACACCTCTAACTATGGCTACACCTTC.

The chain couples TRBV9 to TRBJ1-2; D gene unclear. This CDR3 is 15 amino acids long. Germline-derived CDR1 and CDR2 are SGDLS and YYNGEE. V was trimmed by 2 bases and J by 0 bases, leaving 11 bases between them. In DNA, the CDR3 is TGTGCCAGCAGCGTCGAGATCGGGACTAACTATGGCTACACCTTC. Translated: CASSVEIGTNYGYTF.